These 3 T cell receptor beta chains share one sample of origin, sequenced in a study of chronic HIV infection and antiretroviral therapy. TCRdb analysed the 5' RACE reads with MiXCR anew, one entry per CDR3 protein. The table shows tens of thousands of distinct CDR3 sequences, with roughly 7.6% occurring only once. The sequencing input was peripheral blood. The source is an adult who had HIV and had not received antiretroviral therapy, or was an uninfected healthy control (not recorded which).

This clonotype was observed many times. The chain joins TRBV6-6 to TRBJ1-5; TRBD1 aligns across 9 bases. The CDR3 length is 15 residues. Unmatched junction bases numbered 8, after V lost 7 bases and J lost 4 bases. Germline assignment: CDR1 MNHNY and CDR2 SVGAGI (reference sequence). The CDR3 reads CASIKQGALNQPQHF. The CDR3 DNA reads TGTGCCAGCATCAAACAGGGGGCGCTTAATCAGCCCCAGCATTTT.

Here the CDR3 reads CASSESLYNSPLHF. Written as DNA, the CDR3 is TGTGCCAGCAGCGAGTCGCTTTATAATTCACCCCTCCACTTT. The chain carries TRBV28 and TRBJ1-6; D gene unclear. V dropped 6 bases and J dropped 4 bases, with 10 bases sitting between them. CDR3 length: 14 amino acids. Germline CDR1 MDHEN, CDR2 SYDVKM.

This clonotype appeared a few times. The J gene is TRBJ2-7, the V gene TRBV5-6; the match to TRBD2 covers 7 bases. V dropped 1 base and J dropped 0; count of bases not matched to a gene: 10. CDR1 and CDR2 from the germline V gene are SGHDT and YYEEEE. The CDR3 is made up of 17 amino acids. In DNA, the CDR3 is TGTGCCAGCAGCTTGAATTGGATTAGCGGGTACTCCTACGAGCAGTACTTC. Encoded protein: CASSLNWISGYSYEQYF.